The rows below give T cell receptor beta chains drawn from one sample of a study of identical twins. In TCRdb, the 5' RACE reads were re-called with MiXCR into one record per CDR3 protein. This sample has hundreds of thousands of distinct CDR3 sequences, with roughly 26% found just once. This sample also belongs to another study, concerning T cells expressing NK-cell markers.

Sequencing was done on a sample of CD4+ T cells sorted from blood. The receptors were sampled from a woman under 30 in good health. The CDR3 runs from the conserved cysteine through the conserved F or W. D genes are given only for firm matches. Size tells how often a clone was seen (once, few, many) or the class of an expanded clone, and some rows leave it out.

v_gene: TRBV4-1; j_gene: TRBJ2-3; abundance: NA; d_gene: TRBD2; CDR3nt: TGCGCCAGCAGCCTAGCGGGGAGGGTCGATCCGCAGTATTTT; CDR3aa: CASSLAGRVDPQYF
v_gene: TRBV10-3; j_gene: TRBJ2-7; abundance: few; d_gene: NA; CDR3nt: TGTGCCATCCAACGGGGCGAGACCTACGAGCAGTACTTC; CDR3aa: CAIQRGETYEQYF
v_gene: TRBV9; j_gene: TRBJ2-2; abundance: few; d_gene: NA; CDR3nt: TGTGCCAGCAGCGTCAGTCAGCAGCACACCGGGGAGCTGTTTTTT; CDR3aa: CASSVSQQHTGELFF
v_gene: TRBV6-2/TRBV6-3; j_gene: TRBJ2-1; abundance: few; d_gene: TRBD1; CDR3nt: TGTGCCAGCGCCCGGCAGGGGGCACGTTACAATGAGCAGTTCTTC; CDR3aa: CASARQGARYNEQFF
v_gene: TRBV12-3/TRBV12-4; j_gene: TRBJ2-1; abundance: many; d_gene: TRBD1; CDR3nt: TGTGCCAGCAGTCCCGGTCAGGGGGCAATCTACAATGAGCAGTTCTTC; CDR3aa: CASSPGQGAIYNEQFF
v_gene: TRBV5-1; j_gene: TRBJ2-3; abundance: NA; d_gene: TRBD2; CDR3nt: TGCGCCAGCAGTGAAGTAAAGCAAGCGGGGGGCACAGATACGCAGTATTTT; CDR3aa: CASSEVKQAGGTDTQYF
v_gene: TRBV7-9; j_gene: TRBJ2-7; abundance: NA; d_gene: NA; CDR3nt: TGTGCCAGCAGGGACTTAAGGGGTTCTGGCGAGCAGTACTTC; CDR3aa: CASRDLRGSGEQYF
v_gene: TRBV21-1; j_gene: TRBJ2-1; abundance: NA; d_gene: NA; CDR3nt: TGTGCCAGCAGCCCCCTGGGGGGGGGCCCCTACAATGAGCAGTTCTTC; CDR3aa: CASSPLGGGPYNEQFF
v_gene: TRBV12-3/TRBV12-4; j_gene: TRBJ2-5; abundance: few; d_gene: NA; CDR3nt: TGTGCCAGCAGTCTCCGACAGTTAGAGACCCAGTACTTC; CDR3aa: CASSLRQLETQYF
v_gene: TRBV15; j_gene: TRBJ2-3; abundance: few; d_gene: TRBD2; CDR3nt: TGTGCCACCAGCAGGAGGACTAGCGGGGGGACAGATACGCAGTATTTT; CDR3aa: CATSRRTSGGTDTQYF
v_gene: TRBV20-1; j_gene: TRBJ1-1; abundance: many; d_gene: TRBD1; CDR3nt: TGCAGTGCACGGAAACAGGGGGGGGAGGCTTTCTTT; CDR3aa: CSARKQGGEAFF
v_gene: TRBV5-1; j_gene: TRBJ2-7; abundance: few; d_gene: TRBD2; CDR3nt: TGCGCCAGCAGCTTGGATGGCGGGAGCGCCTACGAGCAGTACTTC; CDR3aa: CASSLDGGSAYEQYF
v_gene: TRBV6-5; j_gene: TRBJ1-1; abundance: NA; d_gene: NA; CDR3nt: TGTGCCGTAAGGCTGCGCACTGAAGCTTTCTTT; CDR3aa: CAVRLRTEAFF
v_gene: TRBV6-1; j_gene: TRBJ2-7; abundance: few; d_gene: TRBD1; CDR3nt: TGTGCCAGCAGGGCCGGGACAGGGAGGTACGAGCAGTACTTC; CDR3aa: CASRAGTGRYEQYF
v_gene: TRBV29-1; j_gene: TRBJ2-2; abundance: once; d_gene: NA; CDR3nt: TGCAGCGGCCGGGCCACGGGCACCGGGGAGCTGTTTTTT; CDR3aa: CSGRATGTGELFF
v_gene: TRBV5-1; j_gene: TRBJ1-3; abundance: few; d_gene: NA; CDR3nt: TGCGCCAGCAGCTTGGCGGGTCCCCGATATGGAAACACCATATATTTT; CDR3aa: CASSLAGPRYGNTIYF
v_gene: TRBV29-1; j_gene: TRBJ2-1; abundance: NA; d_gene: TRBD2; CDR3nt: TGCAGCGTACTACTCCTAGCGGGGACCTACAATGAGCAGTTCTTC; CDR3aa: CSVLLLAGTYNEQFF
v_gene: TRBV3-1; j_gene: TRBJ1-3; abundance: NA; d_gene: TRBD1; CDR3nt: TGTGCCAGCAGCCGGGGACAGGGGGCCCCTGGAAACACCATATATTTT; CDR3aa: CASSRGQGAPGNTIYF
v_gene: TRBV20-1; j_gene: TRBJ1-2; abundance: few; d_gene: NA; CDR3nt: TGCAGTGCTAGAAGGCCAATTGGTGGCTACACCTTC; CDR3aa: CSARRPIGGYTF
v_gene: TRBV3-1; j_gene: TRBJ2-5; abundance: NA; d_gene: TRBD2; CDR3nt: TGTGCCAGCAGGCCCTCTAGCGGGGGGTACCAAGAGACCCAGTACTTC; CDR3aa: CASRPSSGGYQETQYF
v_gene: TRBV27; j_gene: TRBJ2-5; abundance: few; d_gene: NA; CDR3nt: TGTGCCAGCAGTTTGAGGGATGACGAGACCCAGTACTTC; CDR3aa: CASSLRDDETQYF
v_gene: TRBV12-3/TRBV12-4; j_gene: TRBJ1-6; abundance: NA; d_gene: NA; CDR3nt: TGTGCCAGCACCATGGGCCAGTCGAATTCACCCCTCCACTTT; CDR3aa: CASTMGQSNSPLHF
v_gene: TRBV9; j_gene: TRBJ2-3; abundance: few; d_gene: TRBD2; CDR3nt: TGTGCCAGCAGCCCAATCCCCGGGACTAGGGACACAGATACGCAGTATTTT; CDR3aa: CASSPIPGTRDTDTQYF
v_gene: TRBV18; j_gene: TRBJ2-5; abundance: NA; d_gene: TRBD1; CDR3nt: TGTGCCAGCTCACAGAACACAGGGGCCGGGGAGACCCAGTACTTC; CDR3aa: CASSQNTGAGETQYF
v_gene: TRBV4-1; j_gene: TRBJ2-2; abundance: few; d_gene: TRBD2; CDR3nt: TGCGCCAGCAGCCCCCTACTAGCGGGAGAGAACACCGGGGAGCTGTTTTTT; CDR3aa: CASSPLLAGENTGELFF
v_gene: TRBV29-1; j_gene: TRBJ2-7; abundance: NA; d_gene: NA; CDR3nt: TGCAGCGTTGAGCAGGGAAAGCCCTACGAGCAGTACTTC; CDR3aa: CSVEQGKPYEQYF
v_gene: TRBV20-1; j_gene: TRBJ2-6; abundance: few; d_gene: NA; CDR3nt: TGCAGTGCTCGGGCATCTGGGGCCAACGTCCTGACTTTC; CDR3aa: CSARASGANVLTF
v_gene: TRBV27; j_gene: TRBJ1-5; abundance: NA; d_gene: NA; CDR3nt: TGTGCCAGCAGTCAGAGACAGGGCAATCAGCCCCAGCATTTT; CDR3aa: CASSQRQGNQPQHF
v_gene: TRBV2; j_gene: TRBJ2-7; abundance: NA; d_gene: TRBD1; CDR3nt: TGTGCCAGCAGGACGGGACAGATTACCTACGAGCAGTACTTC; CDR3aa: CASRTGQITYEQYF
v_gene: TRBV4-1; j_gene: TRBJ2-5; abundance: few; d_gene: NA; CDR3nt: TGCGCCAGCAGCCAGGGGGGAGCGGTAGAGACCCAGTACTTC; CDR3aa: CASSQGGAVETQYF
v_gene: TRBV20-1; j_gene: TRBJ2-3; abundance: NA; d_gene: NA; CDR3nt: TGCAGTGCTAGACTCGAAATAAGCACAGATACGCAGTATTTT; CDR3aa: CSARLEISTDTQYF
v_gene: TRBV10-3; j_gene: TRBJ2-7; abundance: NA; d_gene: NA; CDR3nt: TGTGCCATCAGTGAGGTTCCCAAAGCCTACGAGCAGTACTTC; CDR3aa: CAISEVPKAYEQYF
v_gene: TRBV5-1; j_gene: TRBJ1-3; abundance: NA; d_gene: NA; CDR3nt: TGCGCCAGCAGCTTGGGGTCGGGGATGGGATCTGGAAACACCATATATTTT; CDR3aa: CASSLGSGMGSGNTIYF
v_gene: TRBV4-3; j_gene: TRBJ2-3; abundance: many; d_gene: TRBD2; CDR3nt: TGCGCCAGCAGCCCAACTAGCGGGAGGGGGGATACGCAGTATTTT; CDR3aa: CASSPTSGRGDTQYF
v_gene: TRBV5-1; j_gene: TRBJ2-5; abundance: NA; d_gene: NA; CDR3nt: TGCGCCAGCAGCTTTTCGGGTGATGAGACCCAGTACTTC; CDR3aa: CASSFSGDETQYF
v_gene: TRBV6-2/TRBV6-3; j_gene: TRBJ2-1; abundance: many; d_gene: TRBD2; CDR3nt: TGTGCCAGCAGTCCCTTGAAGTGGGAGGGAACCAATGAGCAGTTCTTC; CDR3aa: CASSPLKWEGTNEQFF
v_gene: TRBV6-6; j_gene: TRBJ2-5; abundance: NA; d_gene: NA; CDR3nt: TGTGCCAGCATAAGTCCCCTCCAAGAGACCCAGTACTTC; CDR3aa: CASISPLQETQYF
v_gene: TRBV7-6; j_gene: TRBJ2-1; abundance: few; d_gene: TRBD2; CDR3nt: TGTGCCAGCAGCCTAGCGGGGACTTACAATGAGCAGTTCTTC; CDR3aa: CASSLAGTYNEQFF
v_gene: TRBV2; j_gene: TRBJ1-1; abundance: NA; d_gene: NA; CDR3nt: TGTGCCAGCAGTGGGCAGCTTCCGAACACTGAAGCTTTCTTT; CDR3aa: CASSGQLPNTEAFF
v_gene: TRBV15; j_gene: TRBJ2-6; abundance: NA; d_gene: TRBD2; CDR3nt: TGTGCCACCAGCAGAGAATCCTTGGCTAGCGGGAGGGCCGGTGGGGCCAACGTCCTGACTTTC; CDR3aa: CATSRESLASGRAGGANVLTF
v_gene: TRBV6-1; j_gene: TRBJ2-1; abundance: NA; d_gene: TRBD2; CDR3nt: TGTGCCACGGGACTAGCGGGATCCCCCAGGGAGCGGTTCTTC; CDR3aa: CATGLAGSPRERFF
v_gene: TRBV10-3; j_gene: TRBJ2-7; abundance: NA; d_gene: NA; CDR3nt: TGTGCCATCAATGGGCAGTACTTC; CDR3aa: CAINGQYF
v_gene: TRBV6-2/TRBV6-3; j_gene: TRBJ2-1; abundance: many; d_gene: TRBD2; CDR3nt: TGTGCCAGCAGTTCCCGGACTAGCGGGAGGGCCTCGAGCTCCTACAATGAGCAGTTCTTC; CDR3aa: CASSSRTSGRASSSYNEQFF
v_gene: TRBV20-1; j_gene: TRBJ2-5; abundance: NA; d_gene: TRBD2; CDR3nt: TGCAGTGCTGAGCCCCCGGGGGGCCAAGAGACCCAGTACTTC; CDR3aa: CSAEPPGGQETQYF
v_gene: TRBV18; j_gene: TRBJ2-1; abundance: NA; d_gene: NA; CDR3nt: TGTGCCAGCACCCCCGGCACTGGGGCGATCGGCTACAATGAGCAGTTCTTC; CDR3aa: CASTPGTGAIGYNEQFF
v_gene: TRBV12-3/TRBV12-4; j_gene: TRBJ1-1; abundance: NA; d_gene: NA; CDR3nt: TGTGCCAGCAGCCCTCGGACGTATGGAGCTTTCTTT; CDR3aa: CASSPRTYGAFF
v_gene: TRBV6-1; j_gene: TRBJ1-1; abundance: NA; d_gene: NA; CDR3nt: TGTGCCAGCACCAATCAAGGGGCGCCCGGCGAGGCTGAAGCTTTCTTT; CDR3aa: CASTNQGAPGEAEAFF
v_gene: TRBV20-1; j_gene: TRBJ2-5; abundance: few; d_gene: TRBD2; CDR3nt: TGCAGTGCCCAACCCATAGCGGGAGGGGAGGAGACCCAGTACTTC; CDR3aa: CSAQPIAGGEETQYF
v_gene: TRBV12-1; j_gene: TRBJ2-7; abundance: NA; d_gene: NA; CDR3nt: TGTGCCAGCAGCCCTCTAGGACCCCGAGGGGAGCAGTACTTC; CDR3aa: CASSPLGPRGEQYF
v_gene: TRBV11-2; j_gene: TRBJ2-3; abundance: NA; d_gene: NA; CDR3nt: TGTGCCAGCAGCTTAGATCTAATGGTGCCGTATTTT; CDR3aa: CASSLDLMVPYF
v_gene: TRBV9; j_gene: TRBJ2-1; abundance: NA; d_gene: NA; CDR3nt: TGTGCCAGCAGCGTAATTGCCAATTCAAATGAGCAGTTCTTC; CDR3aa: CASSVIANSNEQFF
v_gene: TRBV7-8; j_gene: TRBJ2-5; abundance: NA; d_gene: NA; CDR3nt: TGTGCCAGCAGCTTAGTTCGCCTCCTCCAAGAGACCCAGTACTTC; CDR3aa: CASSLVRLLQETQYF
v_gene: TRBV6-2/TRBV6-3; j_gene: TRBJ2-5; abundance: few; d_gene: NA; CDR3nt: TGTGCCAGCAATAACGGGCAAGAGACCCAGTACTTC; CDR3aa: CASNNGQETQYF
v_gene: TRBV30; j_gene: TRBJ1-6; abundance: NA; d_gene: TRBD1; CDR3nt: TGTGCCTGGAGTTCACGACAGGGGGCGCGTGTCATTTTT; CDR3aa: CAWSSRQGARVIF
v_gene: TRBV7-3; j_gene: TRBJ2-1; abundance: NA; d_gene: TRBD2; CDR3nt: TGTGCCAGCAGCTCCGGACTAGCGGGGGAGACCAATGAGCAGTTCTTC; CDR3aa: CASSSGLAGETNEQFF